This TCR beta chain is from a study of shared clonotypes between healthy human individuals. Study-level information: A donor's plate count was three for CD4 naive and three for CD4 memory; CD8 naive had two and CD8 memory one.

Deep-level assay runs were performed. Authors' methods: Junction-only immunoSEQ sequences carried no quality scores, so filtering differed. Some clones are missing from TCRdb's copy, which holds only in-frame ones; the method was immunoSEQ multiplex PCR. Clonal size and the V and J genes are those of that table, whereas D and trimming came from the DNA. The sample lists roughly 2 million clones; less than 95% were seen once. CDR1 SGHDT and CDR2 YYEEEE come from the germline V gene. With 0 bases removed from V and 4 bases from J, the gap between germline ends came to 5 bases. The CDR3 length is 13 residues. As regards this clone: Other DNA sequences in the same sample also yield this CDR3.

CD45RO-negative, CCR7-selected cells formed the naive CD8 fraction, which excluded terminally differentiated effector memory CD45RA+ cells. This sequence joins TRBV5-6 and TRBJ1-5; D not resolved. This TCR derives from a man aged 18 to 29 in good health. The sequenced sample consisted of naive CD8+ T cells sorted from blood. The CDR3 coding sequence is TGTGCCAGCAGCTTGGTAGGAAATCAGCCCCAGCATTTT. Translation: CASSLVGNQPQHF.